This passage covers 19 T cell receptor beta chains from one sample sequenced in a study of cytomegalovirus exposure and HLA in healthy donors (TCRdb year 2017). Receptor libraries were prepared by the immunoSEQ multiplex PCR assay. Sourced from immuneACCESS, this table was stored by TCRdb with only in-frame sequences that have V and J called. A share of the clones is absent; for the studies checked, an unresolved V gene accounts for under half, and the remainder has no known explanation. In this sample the table shows 200,000 to 300,000 clones, about nine tenths of which occur a single time. The leading ten clones occupy just over 3% of the sample. The sequenced material came from PBMCs. These receptors were obtained from a woman in her twenties or thirties in good health and CMV-seronegative.

This clone was seen only once. The chain combines TRBV29-1 with TRBJ2-2; 10 bases align to TRBD2. The CDR3 is 13 residues long. CDR1 SQVTM and CDR2 ANQGSEA come from the germline V gene. With V trimmed by 3 bases and J by 7 bases, 2 bases remained unmatched. CDR3 coding DNA: TGCAGCGTTGACCTAGCGGGAGTCGGGGAGCTGTTTTTT. This sequence encodes CSVDLAGVGELFF.

This clone has a handful of counts. The DNA of the CDR3 is TGTGCCACCTATGACACCGGGGAGCTGTTTTTT. Its translation: CATYDTGELFF. The J gene is TRBJ2-2, the V gene TRBV7-9; unclear D gene. The V and J ends lost 10 bases and 3 bases respectively, with 6 bases between them. The CDR3 sequence is 11 residues long. Looked up from germline, CDR1 is SEHNR and CDR2 is FQNEAQ (reference sequence).

The chain employs TRBV19 and TRBJ2-5; TRBD2 aligns across 9 bases. Germline lookup yields CDR1 LNHDA and CDR2 SQIVND (reference sequence). J was trimmed by 5 bases and V by 4 bases; bases with no gene match: 5. The CDR3 spans 14 residues. The CDR3: CASSNGLARETQYF. The CDR3 region has the DNA TGTGCCAGTAGTAACGGACTAGCGCGGGAGACCCAGTACTTC.

The chain couples TRBV19 to TRBJ2-2, with 9 bases lining up with TRBD1. The CDR3 length is 14 residues. CDR1 and CDR2 (germline): LNHDA, SQIVND (reference sequence). J gave up 7 bases and V 6 bases, and 6 bases lay outside the gene matches. The CDR3 reads CASRRTGAVGELFF. CDR3 nucleotide sequence: TGTGCCAGTAGAAGGACAGGGGCGGTCGGGGAGCTGTTTTTT.

The rearrangement links TRBV9 to TRBJ2-3, with D hard to call. This CDR3 is built from 12 residues. CDR1 SGDLS and CDR2 YYNGEE come from the germline V gene. Deletions cut 7 bases from V and 10 bases from J, with 16 bases between. This CDR3 reads CASGPELGAQYF. DNA of the CDR3: TGTGCCAGCGGCCCGGAACTGGGCGCGCAGTATTTT.

This clone was detected only once. This chain connects TRBV6-5 to TRBJ1-1; tentative D call: TRBD1 (6 bases). CDR3 length: 13 residues. CDR1 MNHEY and CDR2 SVGAGI come from the germline V gene. V lost 6 bases and J lost 9, with 17 bases in between. CDR3: CASRQQGPSQAFF. The CDR3 nucleotides are TGTGCCAGCAGACAACAGGGTCCCTCCCAAGCTTTCTTT.

The rearrangement uses TRBV5-1 and TRBJ2-5; TRBD1 aligns across 8 bases. With 4 bases clipped from V and 1 base from J, the junction kept 9 bases outside the gene matches. The CDR3 sequence is 16 residues long. CDR1 SGHRS and CDR2 YFSETQ come from the germline V gene. CDR3 coding DNA: TGCGCCAGCAGCGACCGTTGGACAGGGCCCCAAGAGACCCAGTACTTC. Encoded protein: CASSDRWTGPQETQYF.

The gene calls are TRBV7-3 and TRBJ2-1; the match to TRBD2 covers 9 bases. The V and J ends lost 0 bases and 6 bases, in that order; junction bases with no gene match: 6. The CDR3 loop spans 16 amino acids. CDR1 is SGHTA and CDR2 is FQGTGA in the germline V gene. Written as DNA, the CDR3 is TGTGCCAGCAGCTTAACTCCAGCGGGAGGCCCCAATGAGCAGTTCTTC. Translation: CASSLTPAGGPNEQFF.

The chain is built from TRBV19 and TRBJ2-1; no definite D call. CDR3 length: 14 amino acids. Germline V CDR1 and CDR2: LNHDA, SQIVND (reference sequence). V shed 3 bases and J shed 8 bases, with 14 bases lying between them. The CDR3 here is CASSMGNVRDEQFF. Here the CDR3 DNA reads TGTGCCAGTAGTATGGGGAACGTAAGGGATGAGCAGTTCTTC.

This rearrangement joins TRBV29-1 to TRBJ2-3; D call uncertain. Per germline, CDR1 SQVTM and CDR2 ANQGSEA. Between the trimmed V and J ends, which lost 4 bases and 2 bases, there was a span of 16 bases. This CDR3 region has 15 residues. The CDR3 sequence is CSVGSREGPTDTQYF. Written as DNA, the CDR3 is TGCAGCGTTGGGTCTAGGGAAGGGCCCACAGATACGCAGTATTTT.

This chain links TRBV7-8 with TRBJ2-7; 9 bases align to TRBD1. Germline CDR1 SGHVS, CDR2 FQNEAQ. This CDR3 comprises 14 residues. V trimming: 5 bases; J trimming: 4 bases; junction bases outside the gene matches: 6. The CDR3: CASSKDRGTYEQYF. The DNA of the CDR3 is TGTGCCAGCAGCAAGGACAGGGGTACGTACGAGCAGTACTTC.

Written as DNA, the CDR3 is TGTGCCAGCAGCTTCGATTTGGGGGAGCTGTTTTTT. It encodes CASSFDLGELFF. The V and J genes are TRBV11-3 and TRBJ2-2; the D is unclear. This CDR3 contains 12 residues. Trimming stripped 3 bases from V and 8 bases from J, with 7 bases between. Per germline, CDR1 SGHNT and CDR2 YENEEA.

The rearrangement joins TRBV7-2 to TRBJ2-3; no reliable D call. V was cut by 6 bases and J by 2 bases, with 12 bases left in between. Looked up from germline, CDR1 is SGHTA and CDR2 is FQGNSA. The CDR3 totals 14 residues. CDR3 sequence reads: CASSYRHPTDTQYF. CDR3 DNA: TGTGCCAGCAGTTATCGCCACCCCACAGATACGCAGTATTTT.

The chain employs TRBV27 and TRBJ2-7; D tentatively fits TRBD1 or TRBD2 (5 bases each). Germline loops: CDR1 MNHEY, CDR2 SMNVEV (reference sequence). This CDR3 is 15 amino acids long. V was trimmed by 2 bases and J by 3 bases, leaving 14 bases between them. In nucleotides, the CDR3 is TGTGCCAGCAGTTTAATAGGGGACGTAGTCTACGAGCAGTACTTC. Protein product: CASSLIGDVVYEQYF.

The rearrangement uses TRBV28 and TRBJ2-7; D remains ambiguous. The germline V gene has CDR1 MDHEN and CDR2 SYDVKM. The CDR3 has 11 amino acids. Trimming pared 6 bases from V and 6 bases from J, leaving 9 bases between. CDR3 residues: CASSPMGEQYF. CDR3 DNA sequence: TGTGCCAGCAGCCCCATGGGCGAGCAGTACTTC.

V usage is TRBV10-1 and J usage is TRBJ2-5; D is unresolved. From germline, CDR1 is WNHNN and CDR2 SYGVQD (reference sequence). This CDR3 is 15 amino acids long. Deletions cut 0 bases from V and 1 base from J, with 9 bases between. Here the CDR3 DNA reads TGCGCCAGCAGTGAGTCCGGGTGGGTCCAAGAGACCCAGTACTTC. Translation gives CASSESGWVQETQYF.

J is TRBJ1-2 and V is TRBV29-1, with D possibly TRBD1 on 5 matching bases. Trimming pared 3 bases from V and 5 bases from J, leaving 16 bases between. Germline V gene lookup returns CDR1 SQVTM and CDR2 ANQGSEA. CDR3 length: 14 amino acids. The CDR3 loop is CSVEGGFPAYGYTF. DNA for the CDR3: TGCAGCGTTGAGGGGGGATTTCCGGCGTATGGCTACACCTTC.

The chain links TRBV25-1 to TRBJ1-4; D perhaps matches TRBD1 (5 bases). Trimming pared 2 bases from V and 0 bases from J, leaving 10 bases between. The CDR3 loop spans 16 amino acids. CDR1 and CDR2 from the germline V gene are MGHDK and SYGVNS. CDR3 DNA: TGTGCCAGCAGTGAAAAACAGGTTGCAACTAATGAAAAACTGTTTTTT. This gives the protein CASSEKQVATNEKLFF.

The chain is built from TRBV9 and TRBJ1-3; 8 positions match TRBD1. Germline V gene sequence: CDR1 SGDLS, CDR2 YYNGEE. V was clipped by 1 base and J by 8 bases; unmatched bases: 8. The CDR3 is 15 residues long. CDR3 nucleotide sequence: TGTGCCAGCAGCGTATGGGCAGGGGGCCAAGACACCATATATTTT. Translation gives CASSVWAGGQDTIYF.